A selection of T cell receptor beta chains follows, all from one sample in a study of T-cell memory formation after mild COVID-19. TCRdb reprocessed the 5' RACE reads with MiXCR, giving one entry per CDR3 protein. Here the sample spans 250,000 to 300,000 distinct CDR3 sequences, 8% to 9% being singletons. The source material was PBMCs or a T cell subset sorted from them (not recorded which). These receptors were collected from a man between 18 and 29 years old who had mild COVID-19 (a few samples of this study predate the infection). Cell type and time point are not known. Each CDR3 is given with its conserved first and last residue. Fields, in order: J gene, V gene, CDR3 protein.

TRBJ1-1 TRBV20-1 CSALTPAGWKDMNTEAFF
TRBJ2-5 TRBV25-1 CASRNRGAETQYF
TRBJ1-1 TRBV7-2 CASSSRVAINTEAFF
TRBJ2-5 TRBV18 CASSPFSGQGETQYF
TRBJ2-7 TRBV5-6 CASSLDLAGEQYF
TRBJ1-1 TRBV6-1 CASSGRQGNTEAFF
TRBJ2-1 TRBV4-1 CASSHPIRRGGLHEQFF
TRBJ2-3 TRBV6-2/TRBV6-3 CASSYILASSDTQYF
TRBJ2-3 TRBV12-3/TRBV12-4 CASTPGHSTDTQYF
TRBJ1-4 TRBV5-4 CASSLAYGGRNAEKLFF
TRBJ2-1 TRBV12-3/TRBV12-4 CASTPWGYNEQFF
TRBJ2-2 TRBV7-2 CASSSGTVNTGELFF
TRBJ2-3 TRBV2 CASSEAGPDTQYF
TRBJ1-1 TRBV6-2/TRBV6-3 CASSYTAKEYTEAFF
TRBJ2-1 TRBV5-1 CASSLVLNYNEQFF
TRBJ1-1 TRBV5-1 CASSLEAGSTEAFF
TRBJ2-7 TRBV7-6 CASSLVRGPNSYEQYF
TRBJ2-2 TRBV7-3 CASSSVTGELFF
TRBJ1-4 TRBV27 CASSLRQGVWKLFF
TRBJ2-7 TRBV9 CASSVEASSSYEQYF
TRBJ1-1 TRBV7-8 CASSPDGGLNTEAFF
TRBJ1-5 TRBV7-2 CASSRGGQPQHF
TRBJ2-7 TRBV5-4 CASSLDGRGRYF
TRBJ1-5 TRBV25-1 CASSETASLSNQPQHF